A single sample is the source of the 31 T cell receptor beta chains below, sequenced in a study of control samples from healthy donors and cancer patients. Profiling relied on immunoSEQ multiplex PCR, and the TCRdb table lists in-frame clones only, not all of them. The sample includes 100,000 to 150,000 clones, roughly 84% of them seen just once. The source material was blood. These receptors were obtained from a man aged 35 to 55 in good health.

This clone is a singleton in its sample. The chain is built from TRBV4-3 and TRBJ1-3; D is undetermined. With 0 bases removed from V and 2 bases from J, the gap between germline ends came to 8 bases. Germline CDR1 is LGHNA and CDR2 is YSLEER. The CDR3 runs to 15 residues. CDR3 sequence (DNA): TGCGCCAGCAGCCAAGATATGGGAACTGGAAACACCATATATTTT. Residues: CASSQDMGTGNTIYF.

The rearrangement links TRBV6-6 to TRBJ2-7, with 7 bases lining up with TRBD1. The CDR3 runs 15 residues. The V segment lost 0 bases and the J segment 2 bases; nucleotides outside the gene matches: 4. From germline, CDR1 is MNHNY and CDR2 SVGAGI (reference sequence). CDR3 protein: CASSYSGDRAYEQYF. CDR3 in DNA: TGTGCCAGCAGTTACTCCGGCGACAGGGCCTACGAGCAGTACTTC.

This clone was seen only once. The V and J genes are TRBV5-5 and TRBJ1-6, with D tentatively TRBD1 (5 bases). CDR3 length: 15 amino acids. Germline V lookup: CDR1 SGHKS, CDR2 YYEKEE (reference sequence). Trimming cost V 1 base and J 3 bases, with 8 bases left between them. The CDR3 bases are TGTGCCAGCAGCTTGAGTCAGGGCTATAATTCACCCCTCCACTTT. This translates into CASSLSQGYNSPLHF.

CDR3 nucleotides: TGTGCCACCAGCAGACGAGGTAATCAGCCCCAGCATTTT. Protein product: CATSRRGNQPQHF. V is TRBV24-1 and J is TRBJ1-5; D is ambiguous. CDR1 KGHDR and CDR2 SFDVKD come from the germline V gene. The V and J ends lost 7 bases and 4 bases respectively, with 10 bases between them. The CDR3 consists of 13 residues.

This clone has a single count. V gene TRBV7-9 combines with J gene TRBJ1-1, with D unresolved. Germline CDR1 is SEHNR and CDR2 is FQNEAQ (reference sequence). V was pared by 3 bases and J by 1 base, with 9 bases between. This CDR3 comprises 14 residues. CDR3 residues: CASSFVGRNTEAFF. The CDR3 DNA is TGTGCCAGCAGCTTTGTAGGGAGGAACACTGAAGCTTTCTTT.

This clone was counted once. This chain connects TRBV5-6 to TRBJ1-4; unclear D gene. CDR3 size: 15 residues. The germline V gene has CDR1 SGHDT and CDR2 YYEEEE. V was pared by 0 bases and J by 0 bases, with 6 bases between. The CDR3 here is CASSLARATNEKLFF. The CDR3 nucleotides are TGTGCCAGCAGCTTGGCGAGGGCAACTAATGAAAAACTGTTTTTT.

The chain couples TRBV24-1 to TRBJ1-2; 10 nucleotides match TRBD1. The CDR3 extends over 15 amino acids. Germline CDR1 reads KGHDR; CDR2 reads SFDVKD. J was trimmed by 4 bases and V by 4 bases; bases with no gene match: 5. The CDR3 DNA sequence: TGTGCCACCAGTGACCCAGGGACAGGGGCCTATGGCTACACCTTC. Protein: CATSDPGTGAYGYTF.

CDR3 residues: CASSLGGMKYGYTF. Written as DNA, the CDR3 is TGTGCCAGCAGCTTAGGGGGGATGAAATATGGCTACACCTTC. The gene calls are TRBV7-9 and TRBJ1-2, with D possibly matching TRBD1 (5 bases). V was shortened by 1 base and J by 5 bases, with 11 bases between the two germline ends. CDR1 and CDR2 from the germline V gene are SEHNR and FQNEAQ (reference sequence). The CDR3 loop spans 14 amino acids.

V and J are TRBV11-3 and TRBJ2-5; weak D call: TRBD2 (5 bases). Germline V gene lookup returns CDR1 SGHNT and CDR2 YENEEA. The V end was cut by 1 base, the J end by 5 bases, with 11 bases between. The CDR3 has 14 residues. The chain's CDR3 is CASSLGGRRETQYF. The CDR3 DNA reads TGTGCCAGCAGCTTAGGTGGCAGGAGGGAGACCCAGTACTTC.

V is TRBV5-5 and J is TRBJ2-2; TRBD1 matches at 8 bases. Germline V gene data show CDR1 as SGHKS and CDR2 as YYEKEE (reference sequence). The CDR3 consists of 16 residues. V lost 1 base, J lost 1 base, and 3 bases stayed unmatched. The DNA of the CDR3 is TGTGCCAGCAGCTTGTACGGGACAGGGAACACCGGGGAGCTGTTTTTT. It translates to CASSLYGTGNTGELFF.

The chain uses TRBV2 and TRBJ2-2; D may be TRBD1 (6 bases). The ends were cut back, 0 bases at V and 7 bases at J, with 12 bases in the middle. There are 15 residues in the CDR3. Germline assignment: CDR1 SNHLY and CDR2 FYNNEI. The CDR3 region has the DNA TGTGCCAGCAGTGAAGCCCTCAGGGGTAGCGGGGAGCTGTTTTTT. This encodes CASSEALRGSGELFF.

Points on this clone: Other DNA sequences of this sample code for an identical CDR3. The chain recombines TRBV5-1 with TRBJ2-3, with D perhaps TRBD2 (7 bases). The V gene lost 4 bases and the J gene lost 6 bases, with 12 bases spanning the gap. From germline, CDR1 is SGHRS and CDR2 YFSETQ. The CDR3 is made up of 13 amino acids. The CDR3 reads CASSLGGADTQYF. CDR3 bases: TGCGCCAGCAGCCTGGGGGGGGCCGATACGCAGTATTTT.

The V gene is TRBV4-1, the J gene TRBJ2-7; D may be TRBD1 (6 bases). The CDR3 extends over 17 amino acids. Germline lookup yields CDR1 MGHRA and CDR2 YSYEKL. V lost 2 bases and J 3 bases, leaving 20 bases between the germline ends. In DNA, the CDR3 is TGCGCCAGCAGCCAAACCCGCGTGCCCGACAGGCTCTACGAGCAGTACTTC. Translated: CASSQTRVPDRLYEQYF.

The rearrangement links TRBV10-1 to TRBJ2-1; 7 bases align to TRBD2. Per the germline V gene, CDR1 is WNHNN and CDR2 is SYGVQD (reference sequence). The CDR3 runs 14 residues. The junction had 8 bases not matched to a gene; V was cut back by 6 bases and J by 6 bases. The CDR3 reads CASSGLVRSNEQFF. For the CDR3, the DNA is TGCGCCAGCAGCGGACTAGTTCGGAGCAATGAGCAGTTCTTC.

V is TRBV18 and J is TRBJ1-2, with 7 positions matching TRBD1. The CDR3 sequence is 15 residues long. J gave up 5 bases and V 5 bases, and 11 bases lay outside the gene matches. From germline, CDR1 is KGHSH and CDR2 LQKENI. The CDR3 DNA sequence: TGTGCCAGCTCAACAACCGGGACAGAGATTTATGGCTACACCTTC. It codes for CASSTTGTEIYGYTF.

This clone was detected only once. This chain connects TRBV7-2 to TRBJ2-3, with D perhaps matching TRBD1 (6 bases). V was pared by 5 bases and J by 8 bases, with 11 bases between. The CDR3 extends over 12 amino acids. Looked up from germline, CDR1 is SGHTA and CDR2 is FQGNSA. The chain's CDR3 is CASSPRGGTQYF. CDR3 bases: TGTGCCAGCAGCCCTAGAGGGGGTACGCAGTATTTT.

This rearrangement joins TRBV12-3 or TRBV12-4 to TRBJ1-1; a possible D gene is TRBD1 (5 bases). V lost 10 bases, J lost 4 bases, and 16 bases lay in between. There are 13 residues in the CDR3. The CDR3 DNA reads TGTGCCACGTTAATGAGGAGGGGCACTGAAGCTTTCTTT. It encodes CATLMRRGTEAFF.

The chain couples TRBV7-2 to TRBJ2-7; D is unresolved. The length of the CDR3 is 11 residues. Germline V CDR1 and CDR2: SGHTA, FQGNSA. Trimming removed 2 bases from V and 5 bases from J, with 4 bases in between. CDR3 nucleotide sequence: TGTGCCAGCAGCTTAAGTCACGAGCAGTACTTC. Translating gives CASSLSHEQYF.

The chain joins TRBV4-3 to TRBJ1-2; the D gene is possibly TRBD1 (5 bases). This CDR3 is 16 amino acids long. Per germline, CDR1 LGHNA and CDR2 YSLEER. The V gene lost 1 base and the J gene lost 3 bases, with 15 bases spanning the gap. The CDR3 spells CASSQVSVRDHYGYTF. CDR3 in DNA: TGCGCCAGCAGCCAAGTTTCGGTCAGGGACCACTATGGCTACACCTTC.

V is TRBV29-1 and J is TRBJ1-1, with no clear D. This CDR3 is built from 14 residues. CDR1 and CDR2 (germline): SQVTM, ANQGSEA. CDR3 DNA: TGCAGTCATACCCGCGGGCGGGAGAACACTGAAGCTTTCTTT. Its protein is CSHTRGRENTEAFF.

CDR3 region: CASSSHLGTGGGSEQYF. CDR3 bases: TGTGCCAGCAGCTCCCACCTCGGGACAGGGGGCGGAAGCGAGCAGTACTTC. V gene TRBV7-6 combines with J gene TRBJ2-7, with TRBD1 matching 12 bases. Trimming removed 4 bases from V and 6 bases from J; junction bases left unmatched: 13. The germline V gene has CDR1 SGHVS and CDR2 FNYEAQ. The CDR3 extends over 17 amino acids.

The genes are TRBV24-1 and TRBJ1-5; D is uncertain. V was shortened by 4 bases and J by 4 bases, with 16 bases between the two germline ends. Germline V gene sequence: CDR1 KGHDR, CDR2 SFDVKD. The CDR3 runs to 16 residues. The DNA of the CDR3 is TGTGCCACCAGTGAACGGACCGCGAGCCCAAATCAGCCCCAGCATTTT. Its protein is CATSERTASPNQPQHF.

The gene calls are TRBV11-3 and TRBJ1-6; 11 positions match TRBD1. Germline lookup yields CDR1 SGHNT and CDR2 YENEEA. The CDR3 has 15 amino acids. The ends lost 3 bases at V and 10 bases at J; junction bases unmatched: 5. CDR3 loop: CASSLGGQGASPLHF. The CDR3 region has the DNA TGTGCCAGCAGCTTGGGAGGACAGGGGGCATCACCCCTCCACTTT.

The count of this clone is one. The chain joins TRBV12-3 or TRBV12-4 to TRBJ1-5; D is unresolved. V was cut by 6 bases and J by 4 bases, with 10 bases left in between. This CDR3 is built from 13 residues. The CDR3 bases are TGTGCCAGCAGGTCCCGACGGAATCAGCCCCAGCATTTT. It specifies CASRSRRNQPQHF.

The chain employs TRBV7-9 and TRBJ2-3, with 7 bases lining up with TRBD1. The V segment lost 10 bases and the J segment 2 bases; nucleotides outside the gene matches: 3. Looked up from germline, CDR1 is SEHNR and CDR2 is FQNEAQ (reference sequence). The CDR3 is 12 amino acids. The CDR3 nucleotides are TGTGCCAAGGGGACAGTCACAGATACGCAGTATTTT. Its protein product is CAKGTVTDTQYF.

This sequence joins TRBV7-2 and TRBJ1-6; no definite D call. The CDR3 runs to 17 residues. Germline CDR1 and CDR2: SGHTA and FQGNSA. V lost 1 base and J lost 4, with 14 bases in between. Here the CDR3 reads CASSLVGSNGYNSPLHF. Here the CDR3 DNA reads TGTGCCAGCAGCTTAGTGGGTTCCAATGGGTATAATTCACCCCTCCACTTT.

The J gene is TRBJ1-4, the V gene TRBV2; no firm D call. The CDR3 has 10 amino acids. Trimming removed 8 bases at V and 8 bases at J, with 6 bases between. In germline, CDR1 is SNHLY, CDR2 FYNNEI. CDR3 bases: TGTGCCAGCTGGAGCGAAAAACTGTTTTTT. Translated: CASWSEKLFF.

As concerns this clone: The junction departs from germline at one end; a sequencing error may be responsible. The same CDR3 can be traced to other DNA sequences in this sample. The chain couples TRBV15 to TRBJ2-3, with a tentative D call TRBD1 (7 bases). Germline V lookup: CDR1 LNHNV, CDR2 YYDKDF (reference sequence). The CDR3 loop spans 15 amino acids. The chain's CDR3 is CATSRSTGEADTQYF. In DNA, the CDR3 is TGTGCCACTAGCAGAAGTACAGGGGAGGCAGATACGCAGTATTTT.

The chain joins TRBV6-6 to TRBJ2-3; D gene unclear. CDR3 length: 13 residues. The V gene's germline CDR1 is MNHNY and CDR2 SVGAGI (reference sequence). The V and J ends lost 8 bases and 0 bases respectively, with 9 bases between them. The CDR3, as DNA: TGTGCCAGCGTTTTGGGGAGCACAGATACGCAGTATTTT. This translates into CASVLGSTDTQYF.

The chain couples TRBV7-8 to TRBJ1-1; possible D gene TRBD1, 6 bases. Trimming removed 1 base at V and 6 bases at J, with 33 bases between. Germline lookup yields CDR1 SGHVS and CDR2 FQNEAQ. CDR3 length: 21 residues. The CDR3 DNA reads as TGTGCCAGCAGCTTAGGAGACTCGTGGAGGACAGAGGTGAAGGGCACCCCTGAAGCTTTCTTT. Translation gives CASSLGDSWRTEVKGTPEAFF. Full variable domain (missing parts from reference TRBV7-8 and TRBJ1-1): GAGVSQSPRYKVAKRGQDVALRCDPISGHVSLFWYQQALGQGPEFLTYFQNEAQLDKSGLPSDRFFAERPEGSVSTLKIQRTQQEDSAVYLCASSLGDSWRTEVKGTPEAFFGQGTRLTVV.

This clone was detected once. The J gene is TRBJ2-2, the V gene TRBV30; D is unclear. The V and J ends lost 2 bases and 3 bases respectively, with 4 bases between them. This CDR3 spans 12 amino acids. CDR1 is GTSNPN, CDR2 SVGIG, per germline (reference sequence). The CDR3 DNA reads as TGTGCCTGGAGTTGGCACACCGGGGAGCTGTTTTTT. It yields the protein CAWSWHTGELFF. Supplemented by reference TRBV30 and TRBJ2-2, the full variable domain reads SQTIHQWPATLVQPVGSPLSLECTVEGTSNPNLYWYRQAAGRGLQLLFYSVGIGQISSEVPQNLSASRPQDRQFILSSKKLLLSDSGFYLCAWSWHTGELFFGEGSRLTVL.